The subject of this entry is one T cell receptor beta chain. The data were obtained in a study of blood T cell repertoires in COVID-19. Study information: From T cells, B-cell-depleted T cells, or PBMCs came the material, which was cDNA or gDNA.

Per the study methods: Amplification with reference gene primers provided the estimates of nucleated cell counts. Method: immunoSEQ multiplex PCR; TCRdb's copy keeps in-frame clones and lacks some. V and J calls and clone size follow that table, whereas D and trimming were derived from the DNA. The table lists some 290,000 clones, 85% to 90% of them singletons, with approximately 2.9% in the top ten. The sequence was collected from a young woman with COVID-19, enrolled during active disease. Sequenced sample: peripheral blood.

CDR3 sequence: CASSFTGVNTEAFF. The CDR3 DNA follows: TGTGCCAGCAGTTTCACAGGGGTGAACACTGAAGCTTTCTTT. The chain combines TRBV28 with TRBJ1-1; 7 positions match TRBD1. CDR3 length: 14 residues. V shed 3 bases, J shed 0 bases, and the junction held 1 base outside the gene matches. CDR1 is MDHEN and CDR2 is SYDVKM in the germline V gene.